This TCR beta chain was found in a study of post-analysis software for immune sequencing data. Whole-study findings and limits: TRBV5-6, TRBV5-1 and TRBV20-1 belonged to a set of roughly five TRBV segments that were more frequent in patients than controls.

CDR3 length: 14 amino acids. A remark on this clonotype: Its antigen is as yet unknown.

Unique molecular identifiers tagged the TCR beta cDNA libraries. TCRdb independently ran MiXCR on the PCR reads; one entry per CDR3 protein. The table records 750,000 to 950,000 distinct CDR3 sequences, approximately 44% of them present only once. The source is a girl under 18 with multiple sclerosis. The sequencing input was blood. J is TRBJ2-7 and V is TRBV21-1; TRBD1, the D gene given by the table, was not confirmed from the DNA. TRBV21-1 is deemed a pseudogene. The CDR3 DNA reads as TGTGCCAGCGGCAGAGATAGGGGGACCTACGAGCAGTACTTC. Its translation is CASGRDRGTYEQYF.